This passage covers 8 T cell receptor beta chains from one sample sequenced in a study of a mutant IDH1 vaccine in newly diagnosed glioma. Their target antigens are unknown. Produced via immunoSEQ multiplex PCR; TCRdb's table is partial and in-frame only. The repertoire includes about 38,000 clones, 75% to 85% of them detected once, and 5.5% sits in the top ten. The time point here: week 5, during vaccination. With topical imiquimod, each dose of the vaccine consisted of 300 ug of mutant IDH1 20-mer peptide. Sequences were derived from PBMCs, sampled from a glioma patient whose treatment included an IDH1 peptide vaccine. All receptors derive from a man aged 35 to 55 with glioma.

CDR3: CASSGGVEQYF. CDR3 DNA: TGTGCCAGCAGCGGGGGGGTCGAGCAGTACTTC. The rearrangement links TRBV6-5 to TRBJ2-7; 8 bases agree with TRBD2. The V and J ends lost 6 bases and 6 bases, in that order; junction bases with no gene match: 1. Germline values: CDR1 MNHEY, CDR2 SVGAGI. The CDR3 length is 11 residues.

The rearrangement uses TRBV7-9 and TRBJ2-5, with D perhaps matching TRBD1 (8 bases). With the DNA end fitting TRBJ2-7 better, the J assignment may be wrong. CDR3 size: 14 residues. CDR1 is SEHNR and CDR2 is FQNEAQ in the germline V gene (reference sequence). DNA of the CDR3: TGTGCCAGCAGCTCACAGGGGGGGGCCTACGAGCAGTACTTC. Protein sequence: CASSSQGGAYEQYF.

The V call is TRBV14, the J call TRBJ1-4; perhaps TRBD1 as D (5 bases). The germline CDR1 and CDR2 sequences are SGHDN and FVKESK. CDR3 size: 19 residues. Trimming removed 4 bases at V and 5 bases at J, with 26 bases between. The CDR3: CASSPNPGTSRRGNEKLFF. CDR3 sequence (DNA): TGTGCCAGCAGCCCAAATCCCGGGACCTCAAGAAGGGGAAATGAAAAACTGTTTTTT.

The rearrangement uses TRBV6-1 and TRBJ2-7; 8 bases are shared with TRBD2. V shed 9 bases and J 4 bases; nucleotides not matched to a gene: 11. This CDR3 is 14 amino acids long. The germline V gene encodes CDR1 MNHNS and CDR2 SASEGT. CDR3 DNA sequence: TGTGCCAGGGGCGGGGGGCGCCCTCCTTACGAGCAGTACTTC. Amino acid sequence: CARGGGRPPYEQYF.

The rearrangement joins TRBV11-2 to TRBJ2-5, with D possibly matching TRBD1 (6 bases). The CDR3 spans 13 residues. Trimming took 4 bases from V and 2 from J, leaving 8 bases between them. The germline V gene has CDR1 SGHAT and CDR2 FQNNGV. The CDR3 reads CASSWDIQETQYF. CDR3 DNA: TGTGCCAGCAGCTGGGACATTCAAGAGACCCAGTACTTC.

The genes are TRBV2 and TRBJ2-3; no definite D call. Germline assignment: CDR1 SNHLY and CDR2 FYNNEI. There are 16 residues in the CDR3. The V end was cut by 3 bases, the J end by 0 bases, with 13 bases between. The CDR3 nucleotides read TGTGCCAGCAGTGATATCCCTTCCTCTAGCACAGATACGCAGTATTTT. Encoded protein: CASSDIPSSSTDTQYF.

In the case of this clone: One end of the junction varies from germline; a read error may be responsible. This chain connects TRBV5-1 to TRBJ2-7, with D hard to call. CDR1 SGHRS and CDR2 YFSETQ come from the germline V gene. The CDR3 loop spans 12 amino acids. The CDR3 DNA is TGCACCAGCAGCTTCAGCGAGTACGAGCAGTACTTC. This sequence encodes CTSSFSEYEQYF.

This clone came up a few times. The chain couples TRBV25-1 to TRBJ2-3; D gene ambiguous. Germline V lookup: CDR1 MGHDK, CDR2 SYGVNS. V dropped 4 bases and J dropped 2 bases, with 10 bases sitting between them. CDR3 length equals 14 residues. CDR3 nucleotide sequence: TGTGCCAGCAGTGGACTGGTGGCCACAGATACGCAGTATTTT. It specifies CASSGLVATDTQYF.